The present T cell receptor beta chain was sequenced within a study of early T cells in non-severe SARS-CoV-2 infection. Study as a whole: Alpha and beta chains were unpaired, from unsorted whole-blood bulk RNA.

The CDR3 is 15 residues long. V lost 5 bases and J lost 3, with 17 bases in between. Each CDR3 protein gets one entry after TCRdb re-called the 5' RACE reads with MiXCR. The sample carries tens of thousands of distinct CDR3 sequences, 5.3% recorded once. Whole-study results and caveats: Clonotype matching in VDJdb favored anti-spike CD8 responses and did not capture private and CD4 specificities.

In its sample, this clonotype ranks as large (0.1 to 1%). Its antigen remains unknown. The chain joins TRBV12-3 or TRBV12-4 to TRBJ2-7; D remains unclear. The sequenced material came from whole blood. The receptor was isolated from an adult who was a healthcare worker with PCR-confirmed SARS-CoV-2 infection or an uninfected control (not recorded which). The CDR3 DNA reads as TGTGCCAGCAGTGCCTACGTCAGCGCGTACTACGAGCAGTACTTC. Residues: CASSAYVSAYYEQYF.